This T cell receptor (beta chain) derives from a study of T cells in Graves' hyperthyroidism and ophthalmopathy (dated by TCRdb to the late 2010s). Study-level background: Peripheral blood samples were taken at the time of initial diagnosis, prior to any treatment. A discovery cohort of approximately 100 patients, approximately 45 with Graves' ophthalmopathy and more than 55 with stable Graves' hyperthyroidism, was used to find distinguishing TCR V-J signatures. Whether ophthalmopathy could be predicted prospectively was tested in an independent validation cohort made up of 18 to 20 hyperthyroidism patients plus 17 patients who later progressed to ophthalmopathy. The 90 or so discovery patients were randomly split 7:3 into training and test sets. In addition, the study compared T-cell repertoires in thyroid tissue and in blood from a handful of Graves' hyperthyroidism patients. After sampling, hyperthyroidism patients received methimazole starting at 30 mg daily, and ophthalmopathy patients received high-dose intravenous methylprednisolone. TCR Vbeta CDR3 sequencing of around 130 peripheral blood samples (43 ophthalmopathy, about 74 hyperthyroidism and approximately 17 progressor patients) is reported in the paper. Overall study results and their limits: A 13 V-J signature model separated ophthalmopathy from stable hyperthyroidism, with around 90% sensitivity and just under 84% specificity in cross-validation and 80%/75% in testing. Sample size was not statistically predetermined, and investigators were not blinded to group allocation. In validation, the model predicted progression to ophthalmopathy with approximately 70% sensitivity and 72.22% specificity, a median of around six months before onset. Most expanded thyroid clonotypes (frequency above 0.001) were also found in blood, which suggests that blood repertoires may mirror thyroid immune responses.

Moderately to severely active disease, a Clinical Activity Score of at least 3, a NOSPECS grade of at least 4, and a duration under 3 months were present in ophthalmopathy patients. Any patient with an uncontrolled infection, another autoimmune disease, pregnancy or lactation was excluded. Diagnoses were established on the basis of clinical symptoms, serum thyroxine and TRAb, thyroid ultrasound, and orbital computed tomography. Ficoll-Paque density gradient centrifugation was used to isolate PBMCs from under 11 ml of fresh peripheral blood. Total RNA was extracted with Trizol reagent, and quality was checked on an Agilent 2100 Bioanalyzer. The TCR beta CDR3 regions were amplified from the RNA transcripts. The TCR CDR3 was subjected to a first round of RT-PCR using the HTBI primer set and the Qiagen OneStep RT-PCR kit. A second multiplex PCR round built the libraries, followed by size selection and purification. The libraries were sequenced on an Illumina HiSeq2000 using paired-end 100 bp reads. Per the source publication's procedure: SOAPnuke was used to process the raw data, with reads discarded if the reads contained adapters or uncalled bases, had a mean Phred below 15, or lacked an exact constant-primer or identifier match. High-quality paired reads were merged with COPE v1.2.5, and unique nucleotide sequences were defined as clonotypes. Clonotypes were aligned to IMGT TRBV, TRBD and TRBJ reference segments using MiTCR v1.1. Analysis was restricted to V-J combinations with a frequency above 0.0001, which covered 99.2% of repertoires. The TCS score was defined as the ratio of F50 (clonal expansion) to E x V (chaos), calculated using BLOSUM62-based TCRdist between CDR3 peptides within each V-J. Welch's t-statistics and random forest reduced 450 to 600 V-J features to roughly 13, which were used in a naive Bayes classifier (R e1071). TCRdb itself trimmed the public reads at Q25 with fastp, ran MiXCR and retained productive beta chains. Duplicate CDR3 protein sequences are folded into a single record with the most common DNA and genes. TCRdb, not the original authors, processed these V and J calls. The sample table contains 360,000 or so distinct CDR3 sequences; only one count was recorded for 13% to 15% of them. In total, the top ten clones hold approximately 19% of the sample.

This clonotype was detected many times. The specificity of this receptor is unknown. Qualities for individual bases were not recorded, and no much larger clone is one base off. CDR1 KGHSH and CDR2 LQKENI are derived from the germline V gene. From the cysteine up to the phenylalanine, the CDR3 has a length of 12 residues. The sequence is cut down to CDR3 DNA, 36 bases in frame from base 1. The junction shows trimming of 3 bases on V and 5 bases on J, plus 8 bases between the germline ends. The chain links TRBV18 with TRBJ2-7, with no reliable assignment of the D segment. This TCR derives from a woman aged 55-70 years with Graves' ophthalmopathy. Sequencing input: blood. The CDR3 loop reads CASSPLRDEQYF. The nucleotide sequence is TGTGCCAGCTCACCCCTTCGGGACGAGCAGTACTTC. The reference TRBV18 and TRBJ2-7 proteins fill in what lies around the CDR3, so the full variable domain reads NAGVMQNPRHLVRRRGQEARLRCSPMKGHSHVYWYRQLPEEGLKFMVYLQKENIIDESGMPKERFSAEFPKEGPSILRIQQVVRGDSAAYFCASSPLRDEQYFGPGTRLTVT.